The next 25 T cell receptor beta chains were all read from a single sample in a study of T cells in Graves' hyperthyroidism and ophthalmopathy. Researchers took RNA transcripts and amplified the TCR beta CDR3 regions from them. RT-PCR in the first round (using the HTBI primer set) targeted the TCR CDR3. A single record per CDR3 protein comes from TCRdb applying MiXCR to the multiplex PCR reads. The sample records under 550,000 distinct CDR3 sequences, just under 20% being singletons. The sequencing input was blood. These receptor sequences come from a man aged 35-49 years with Graves' ophthalmopathy.

For the CDR3, the DNA is TGTGCCATCAGTACAACCGGGACAGGGGTGACCAAAAACATTCAGTACTTC. Amino acid sequence: CAISTTGTGVTKNIQYF. This chain joins TRBV10-3 and TRBJ2-4; 10 bases are shared with TRBD1. V shed 5 bases and J 2 bases; nucleotides not matched to a gene: 9. CDR3 length: 17 residues. From germline, CDR1 is ENHRY and CDR2 SYGVKD.

In its sample, this clonotype was seen many times. This chain joins TRBV6-2 or TRBV6-3 and TRBJ1-1; the D gene is possibly TRBD1 (5 bases). In germline, CDR1 is MNHEY, CDR2 SVGEGT. The CDR3 sequence is 16 residues long. The germline V and J ends were trimmed by 9 bases and 4 bases, with 24 bases remaining between them. The CDR3 DNA is TGTGCCAGTGATCCACTCCAGGGAAGGGGTATCACTGAAGCTTTCTTT. Amino acids: CASDPLQGRGITEAFF.

At least ten counts were recorded for this clonotype. The chain combines TRBV18 with TRBJ1-2; D gene unclear. In germline, CDR1 is KGHSH, CDR2 LQKENI. V was pared by 3 bases and J by 0 bases, with 11 bases between. The CDR3 sequence is 15 residues long. The CDR3, as DNA: TGTGCCAGCTCACCTTGGGATCCTCCTAACTATGGCTACACCTTC. This translates into CASSPWDPPNYGYTF.

The chain has TRBV5-1 and TRBJ1-2, with TRBD1 matching 7 bases. V dropped 0 bases and J dropped 7; count of bases not matched to a gene: 21. CDR3 length: 19 amino acids. Germline-derived CDR1 and CDR2 are SGHRS and YFSETQ. Here the CDR3 DNA reads TGCGCCAGCAGCTTGGGGGGAGGGGGCCCCCAAACATCCCACGCTGGCTACACCTTC. It translates to CASSLGGGGPQTSHAGYTF. Combining the CDR3 with reference TRBV5-1 and TRBJ1-2 gives the whole variable domain KAGVTQTPRYLIKTRGQQVTLSCSPISGHRSVSWYQQTPGQGLQFLFEYFSETQRNKGNFPGRFSGRQFSNSRSEMNVSTLELGDSALYLCASSLGGGGPQTSHAGYTFGSGTRLTVV.

On this clonotype: Possible read error: a much larger clone is one base away. The V call is TRBV3-1, the J call TRBJ1-2; tentative D call: TRBD1 (5 bases). The CDR3 runs to 14 residues. CDR1 is LGHDT, CDR2 YNNKEL, per germline (reference sequence). V was shortened by 5 bases and J by 3 bases, with 13 bases between the two germline ends. CDR3 sequence (DNA): TGTGCCAGCAGCTTTAGACGGGGGGACTATGGCTACACCTTC. Translation: CASSFRRGDYGYTF.

This clonotype was seen a handful of times. The rearrangement links TRBV14 to TRBJ2-1; the match to TRBD1 covers 11 bases. The CDR3 has 15 residues. Germline V lookup: CDR1 SGHDN, CDR2 FVKESK. Unmatched junction bases numbered 8, after V lost 5 bases and J lost 8 bases. The DNA for the CDR3 is TGTGCCAGCAGCACGGACAGGGGGCGGTTTGATGAGCAGTTCTTC. This encodes CASSTDRGRFDEQFF.

Only a few counts were recorded for this clonotype. The V call is TRBV20-1, the J call TRBJ1-5, with TRBD1 matching 7 bases. The CDR3 runs 15 residues. Germline CDR1 and CDR2: DFQATT and SNEGSKA (reference sequence). The ends lost 6 bases at V and 3 bases at J; junction bases unmatched: 11. CDR3: CSALVGGIFNQPQHF. The CDR3 DNA reads as TGCAGTGCCCTGGTAGGGGGCATATTCAATCAGCCCCAGCATTTT.

This clonotype showed up just a few times. This CDR3 reads CSVEGGINQPQHF. As DNA, the CDR3 is TGCAGCGTTGAAGGGGGGATTAATCAGCCCCAGCATTTT. The chain is built from TRBV29-1 and TRBJ1-5, with a tentative D call TRBD1 (5 bases). The V end was cut by 1 base, the J end by 4 bases, with 8 bases between. The CDR3 extends over 13 amino acids. Germline CDR1 reads SQVTM; CDR2 reads ANQGSEA.

This clonotype came up many times. An end of the junction does not agree with germline; a read error may underlie this. The chain combines TRBV7-8 with TRBJ2-2; 7 bases agree with TRBD2. This CDR3 spans 17 amino acids. The germline V gene has CDR1 SGHVS and CDR2 FQNEAQ. The CDR3: CASSFQYSGANTGELFF. The CDR3 DNA reads TGTGCCAGCAGCTTCCAGTACAGCGGGGCGAATACCGGGGAGCTGTTTTTT.

In this sample, this clonotype turned up a few times. This sequence joins TRBV3-1 and TRBJ2-1; 9 bases agree with TRBD2. Germline lookup yields CDR1 LGHDT and CDR2 YNNKEL (reference sequence). This CDR3 contains 16 residues. With V trimmed by 2 bases and J by 6 bases, 8 bases remained unmatched. The CDR3 sequence is CASSQRGGRGPNEQFF. CDR3 DNA: TGTGCCAGCAGCCAAAGAGGCGGGAGGGGGCCCAATGAGCAGTTCTTC.

V and J are TRBV10-2 and TRBJ1-1, with TRBD1 as a possible D gene (6 bases). CDR1 WSHSY and CDR2 SAAADI come from the germline V gene. V was trimmed by 3 bases and J by 3 bases, leaving 8 bases between them. This CDR3 has 13 residues. CDR3: CASSEEGDTEAFF. In nucleotides, the CDR3 is TGCGCCAGCAGTGAAGAGGGGGACACTGAAGCTTTCTTT.

The chain recombines TRBV10-3 with TRBJ2-3; the D gene is possibly TRBD1 (6 bases). V was shortened by 0 bases and J by 2 bases, with 9 bases between the two germline ends. This CDR3 spans 15 amino acids. CDR1 ENHRY and CDR2 SYGVKD come from the germline V gene. CDR3 residues: CAISESGTHTDTQYF. CDR3 sequence (DNA): TGTGCCATCAGTGAGTCCGGGACACACACAGATACGCAGTATTTT.

In its sample, this clonotype was seen many times. J is TRBJ1-1 and V is TRBV12-3 or TRBV12-4, with D unresolved. The CDR3 runs 15 residues. V gave up 6 bases and J gave up 2 bases, with 16 bases separating them. This CDR3 reads CASSRPRTANTEAFF. Written as DNA, the CDR3 is TGTGCCAGCAGCCGACCTAGGACGGCCAACACTGAAGCTTTCTTT.

A remark on this clonotype: This may come from a read error, since a much larger clone is one base off. CDR3 loop: CASSSLGTSLTDTQYF. CDR3 DNA: TGTGCCAGCAGCTCTCTCGGGACTTCCCTCACAGATACGCAGTATTTT. The chain recombines TRBV7-2 with TRBJ2-3, with a tentative D call TRBD2 (6 bases). The CDR3 spans 16 residues. V was clipped by 4 bases and J by 2 bases, with 16 bases between them. CDR1 SGHTA and CDR2 FQGNSA come from the germline V gene. Looking up the rest from reference TRBV7-2 and TRBJ2-3 gives the full variable domain: GAGVSQSPSNKVTEKGKDVELRCDPISGHTALYWYRQSLGQGLEFLIYFQGNSAPDKSGLPSDRFSAERTGGSVSTLTIQRTQQEDSAVYLCASSSLGTSLTDTQYFGPGTRLTVL.

This clonotype appeared a few times. This sequence joins TRBV11-2 and TRBJ2-1, with D perhaps TRBD2 (7 bases). Germline V gene lookup returns CDR1 SGHAT and CDR2 FQNNGV. Trimming stripped 5 bases from V and 0 bases from J, with 11 bases between. The CDR3 has 15 residues. The CDR3 region has the DNA TGTGCCAGCAGCCGGGGGGCTAGCTCCTACAATGAGCAGTTCTTC. Protein sequence: CASSRGASSYNEQFF.

This rearrangement joins TRBV7-3 to TRBJ2-5, with unresolved D. Germline values: CDR1 SGHTA, CDR2 FQGTGA. Deletions cut 6 bases from V and 1 base from J, with 15 bases between. The CDR3 sequence is 15 residues long. CDR3 amino acids: CASSLGNGPQETQYF. The CDR3 DNA reads TGTGCCAGCAGTCTTGGAAATGGGCCCCAAGAGACCCAGTACTTC.

This clonotype was picked up many times. V and J are TRBV20-1 and TRBJ2-3; TRBD2 aligns across 11 bases. This CDR3 comprises 15 residues. Germline V gives CDR1 DFQATT, CDR2 SNEGSKA (reference sequence). Losses at the gene ends were 4 bases for V and 1 base for J; bases not matched to a gene: 4. The DNA for the CDR3 is TGCAGTGCTACCCGACTAGCGGGACGCACAGATACGCAGTATTTT. Its translation: CSATRLAGRTDTQYF.

At least ten counts were recorded for this clonotype. This rearrangement joins TRBV18 to TRBJ2-7; a weak D match, TRBD2 (6 bases). Looked up from germline, CDR1 is KGHSH and CDR2 is LQKENI. CDR3 size: 15 residues. The V gene lost 6 bases and the J gene lost 1 base, with 16 bases spanning the gap. The CDR3 sequence: CASSYTPGLSYEQYF. The CDR3 DNA is TGTGCCAGCTCCTATACTCCGGGACTTTCCTACGAGCAGTACTTC. The full variable domain, rest sourced from reference TRBV18 and TRBJ2-7, is NAGVMQNPRHLVRRRGQEARLRCSPMKGHSHVYWYRQLPEEGLKFMVYLQKENIIDESGMPKERFSAEFPKEGPSILRIQQVVRGDSAAYFCASSYTPGLSYEQYFGPGTRLTVT.

CDR3 sequence: CASNEGALSTDTQYF. The CDR3 nucleotides are TGTGCCAGCAACGAGGGGGCCCTTAGCACAGATACGCAGTATTTT. The chain employs TRBV9 and TRBJ2-3, with 7 bases lining up with TRBD1. The trim removed 6 bases at V and 0 bases at J, leaving 7 bases unmatched. This CDR3 is built from 15 residues. CDR1 and CDR2 from the germline V gene are SGDLS and YYNGEE.

This clonotype was seen many times. The chain recombines TRBV2 with TRBJ1-5; 8 bases fit TRBD1. Germline CDR1 and CDR2: SNHLY and FYNNEI. The CDR3 covers 14 residues. The V and J ends lost 5 bases and 9 bases, in that order; junction bases with no gene match: 9. The CDR3 is CASSRGTGERPQHF. CDR3 coding DNA: TGTGCCAGCAGTCGCGGGACAGGCGAGCGGCCCCAGCATTTT. The variable domain in full, with the rest retrieved from reference TRBV2 and TRBJ1-5, is EPEVTQTPSHQVTQMGQEVILRCVPISNHLYFYWYRQILGQKVEFLVSFYNNEISEKSEIFDDQFSVERPDGSNFTLKIRSTKLEDSAMYFCASSRGTGERPQHFGDGTRLSIL.

This chain links TRBV20-1 with TRBJ1-2, with a weak D call TRBD1 (5 bases). Deletions cut 2 bases from V and 3 bases from J, with 10 bases between. The CDR3 totals 13 residues. From germline, CDR1 is DFQATT and CDR2 SNEGSKA (reference sequence). The CDR3 here is CSARRTLYYGYTF. The CDR3 DNA is TGCAGTGCTAGAAGGACACTCTACTATGGCTACACCTTC.

This clonotype was seen a few times. This chain links TRBV6-5 with TRBJ1-1, with D perhaps matching TRBD1 (6 bases). The length of the CDR3 is 15 residues. V lost 0 bases and J 2 bases, leaving 10 bases between the germline ends. Germline assignment: CDR1 MNHEY and CDR2 SVGAGI. As DNA, the CDR3 is TGTGCCAGCAGTTACTCGATACAGGGTAACACTGAAGCTTTCTTT. The encoded protein is CASSYSIQGNTEAFF.

The chain links TRBV5-1 to TRBJ2-7; 12 nucleotides line up with TRBD2. V was pared by 4 bases and J by 6 bases, with 5 bases of the junction left unmatched. The CDR3 contains 14 residues. Germline V CDR1 and CDR2: SGHRS, YFSETQ. In DNA, the CDR3 is TGCGCCAGCAGCCCCGGACTAGCGGGGACCGAGCAGTACTTC. This translates into CASSPGLAGTEQYF.

This clonotype was observed a handful of times. This chain links TRBV30 with TRBJ1-5; D unresolved. The CDR3 spans 14 residues. The germline V and J ends were trimmed by 0 bases and 6 bases, with 12 bases remaining between them. Per germline, CDR1 GTSNPN and CDR2 SVGIG (reference sequence). In DNA form, the CDR3 reads TGTGCCTGGAGTGTGGCCCTAGCAGGTCAGCCCCAGCATTTT. This encodes CAWSVALAGQPQHF.

This rearrangement joins TRBV30 to TRBJ2-5; the D call may be TRBD1 or TRBD2 (5 bases each). Germline V gene data show CDR1 as GTSNPN and CDR2 as SVGIG (reference sequence). This CDR3 is 11 amino acids long. Trimming removed 3 bases from V and 5 bases from J, with 7 bases in between. The CDR3 nucleotides read TGTGCCTGGAGGGGGGAGGAGACCCAGTACTTC. Protein sequence: CAWRGEETQYF. The variable domain in full, with the rest retrieved from reference TRBV30 and TRBJ2-5, is SQTIHQWPATLVQPVGSPLSLECTVEGTSNPNLYWYRQAAGRGLQLLFYSVGIGQISSEVPQNLSASRPQDRQFILSSKKLLLSDSGFYLCAWRGEETQYFGPGTRLLVL.